Shown below are 6 T cell receptor beta chains from a single sample sequenced in a study of PD-L1 blockade in urothelial cancer. As to time point: peripheral blood 6 weeks after treatment start. The assay was immunoSEQ multiplex PCR, and TCRdb's table has in-frame clones only and misses some. The sample yields 83,000 or so clones, approximately 82% seen once. Sequencing used PBMCs, obtained around atezolizumab (anti-PD-L1) treatment. These receptor sequences come from a man in his sixties or seventies with urothelial cancer.

This clone showed up just a few times. The chain links TRBV7-2 to TRBJ2-5; D possibly corresponds to TRBD2 (6 bases). V was clipped by 1 base and J by 4 bases, with 10 bases between them. CDR3 length equals 14 residues. Germline loops: CDR1 SGHTA, CDR2 FQGNSA. The CDR3 is CASSLGGVRETQYF. The CDR3 DNA sequence: TGTGCCAGCAGCTTAGGGGGGGTCCGAGAGACCCAGTACTTC.

This chain links TRBV7-6 with TRBJ1-5; D call uncertain. Germline CDR1 reads SGHVS; CDR2 reads FNYEAQ. The V end lost 0 bases, the J end lost 4 bases, and 10 bases lay between the germline ends. The CDR3 length is 15 residues. In nucleotides, the CDR3 is TGTGCCAGCAGCTTAGCGGGTCCAGGTAATCAGCCCCAGCATTTT. This codes for CASSLAGPGNQPQHF.

The J gene is TRBJ2-5, the V gene TRBV5-1; possible D gene TRBD2, 5 bases. Deletions cut 0 bases from V and 5 bases from J, with 11 bases between. CDR3 size: 14 residues. Germline V gene lookup returns CDR1 SGHRS and CDR2 YFSETQ. CDR3: CASSLAPGEETQYF. CDR3 in DNA: TGCGCCAGCAGCTTGGCCCCCGGGGAGGAGACCCAGTACTTC.

Only a few counts were recorded for this clone. The V and J genes are TRBV9 and TRBJ2-2, with D tentatively TRBD1 (5 bases). The CDR3 is 16 amino acids. V dropped 4 bases and J dropped 1 base, with 14 bases sitting between them. Germline V gene lookup returns CDR1 SGDLS and CDR2 YYNGEE. In nucleotides, the CDR3 is TGTGCCAGCAGCCCTCAGGGCCCCCAGAACACCGGGGAGCTGTTTTTT. Translated: CASSPQGPQNTGELFF.

This clone has a single count. This chain joins TRBV6-4 and TRBJ2-6; 10 nucleotides match TRBD1. V shed 5 bases and J 3 bases; nucleotides not matched to a gene: 7. Germline V CDR1 and CDR2: MRHNA, SNTAGT. CDR3 length: 17 residues. CDR3 in amino acids: CASSPRQGAGGANVLTF. The CDR3 region has the DNA TGTGCCAGCAGTCCTAGACAGGGGGCAGGTGGGGCCAACGTCCTGACTTTC.

The rearrangement joins TRBV27 to TRBJ2-7, with a tentative D call TRBD1 (6 bases). Germline-derived CDR1 and CDR2 are MNHEY and SMNVEV (reference sequence). V was pared by 5 bases and J by 0 bases, with 17 bases between. This CDR3 region has 16 residues. In nucleotides, the CDR3 is TGTGCCAGCAGTCCCAAATGGACAGTCAGCTCCTACGAGCAGTACTTC. Its protein is CASSPKWTVSSYEQYF.